This TCR beta chain was obtained from a study of vaccination effects on CD4 cells after COVID-19. Background on the study: Participants completed two doses of the BNT162b2 or mRNA-1273 vaccine.

Sequenced by immunoSEQ multiplex PCR; TCRdb stores in-frame clones only, minus some. The sample shows 25,000 to 30,000 clones, around 75% of them seen only once. Expansion of antigen-specific CD4+ T cells with viral peptide pools was carried out by the ViraFEST assay before sequencing. Having been cultured for 10 days, the cells underwent CD4+ T cell isolation. Vaccine recipients lacked prior SARS-CoV-2 infection and had negative nucleocapsid antibodies. Two million PBMC were seeded per well and grown in the presence of around 10 IU/ml IL-2 and around 9 ug/ml peptides. Between the trimmed V and J ends, which lost 4 bases and 3 bases, there was a span of 15 bases. Germline V gives CDR1 SQVTM, CDR2 ANQGSEA. The CDR3 spans 15 residues. Remarks on this clone: Its specificity is unknown.

General study points: Only 1 of 255 vaccine-induced clones from healthy vaccinees cross-reacted with common cold coronaviruses. Whether induced by infection or by vaccine, clones showed marked clonal contraction late after vaccination.

The sequence came from a human donor who received a COVID-19 vaccine. Source: CD4+ T cells from PBMCs cultured with HCoV-NL63 spike peptides, taken before COVID-19 vaccination. The rearrangement uses TRBV29-1 and TRBJ1-4, with a weak D call TRBD1 (5 bases). CDR3 amino acids: CSVAWQGRSNEKLFF. For the CDR3, the DNA is TGCAGCGTTGCCTGGCAGGGACGGTCTAATGAAAAACTGTTTTTT.